The 13 T cell receptor beta chains in this list originate from one sample, sequenced in a study of identifying expanded T cells in peripheral blood. The data were produced by immunoSEQ multiplex PCR, yet TCRdb's version contains in-frame clones alone and is incomplete. The sample includes approximately 120,000 clones, roughly 80% seen only once; the top ten take more than 2.5%. The sequencing input was blood. All receptors derive from a person aged 18 to 75 in good health.

CDR3 in amino acids: CASSPDRGLGETQYF. The CDR3, as DNA: TGTGCCAGCAGCCCGGACAGGGGTTTAGGGGAGACCCAGTACTTC. The chain combines TRBV7-9 with TRBJ2-5; the match to TRBD1 covers 9 bases. The V and J ends lost 5 bases and 5 bases, in that order; junction bases with no gene match: 9. CDR1 and CDR2 (germline): SEHNR, FQNEAQ (reference sequence). The CDR3 sequence is 15 residues long.

The V gene is TRBV7-6, the J gene TRBJ1-5; 7 positions match TRBD1. V gave up 5 bases and J gave up 7 bases; unmatched junction bases: 5. Germline CDR1 is SGHVS and CDR2 is FNYEAQ. This CDR3 contains 13 residues. CDR3 sequence reads: CASSPGGSQPQHF. Written as DNA, the CDR3 is TGTGCCAGCAGCCCAGGGGGTTCACAGCCCCAGCATTTT.

The V and J genes are TRBV5-1 and TRBJ2-6; D gene uncertain. This CDR3 has 14 amino acids. Germline V CDR1 and CDR2: SGHRS, YFSETQ. Trimming removed 4 bases from V and 2 bases from J, with 7 bases in between. Written as DNA, the CDR3 is TGCGCCAGCAGCAAAGTGGCTGGGGCCAACGTCCTGACTTTC. Translated, it gives CASSKVAGANVLTF.

The chain couples TRBV11-2 to TRBJ2-3, with 8 bases fitting TRBD1. The CDR3 is made up of 15 amino acids. Per germline, CDR1 SGHAT and CDR2 FQNNGV. V lost 5 bases, J lost 0 bases, and 4 bases stayed unmatched. The DNA for the CDR3 is TGTGCCAGCAGCCCGGGGACAGGAAGCACAGATACGCAGTATTTT. Translating gives CASSPGTGSTDTQYF.

V gene TRBV30 combines with J gene TRBJ1-1; 8 bases align to TRBD1. V shed 4 bases, J shed 6 bases, and the junction held 7 bases outside the gene matches. Per germline, CDR1 GTSNPN and CDR2 SVGIG (reference sequence). This CDR3 is built from 13 residues. CDR3 DNA: TGTGCCTGGACGCCCCGGGACAGGTCTGAAGCTTTCTTT. It encodes CAWTPRDRSEAFF.

This clone was recorded a few times. The chain employs TRBV6-1 and TRBJ2-5; 8 bases are a match to TRBD1. Germline trimming cut 0 bases from V and 4 bases from J; bases unmatched to any gene: 4. The CDR3 contains 15 residues. Germline CDR1 reads MNHNS; CDR2 reads SASEGT. The CDR3 nucleotides read TGTGCCAGCAGTGAAGCGCCCGGGACAGGAGAGACCCAGTACTTC. Its protein product is CASSEAPGTGETQYF.

The chain carries TRBV5-6 and TRBJ2-3; D unclear. The CDR3 length is 14 residues. Trimming pared 0 bases from V and 5 bases from J, leaving 10 bases between. The germline CDR1 and CDR2 sequences are SGHDT and YYEEEE. Here the CDR3 DNA reads TGTGCCAGCAGCTTGGCCCAGGCAGGAGATACGCAGTATTTT. This gives the protein CASSLAQAGDTQYF.

The chain uses TRBV6-6 and TRBJ1-5; 9 nucleotides line up with TRBD1. Germline trimming cut 6 bases from V and 5 bases from J; bases unmatched to any gene: 8. There are 15 residues in the CDR3. In germline, CDR1 is MNHNY, CDR2 SVGAGI (reference sequence). The CDR3 sequence is CASSSTGTGHQPQHF. In nucleotides, the CDR3 is TGTGCCAGCAGCTCTACCGGGACAGGGCATCAGCCCCAGCATTTT.

This chain links TRBV7-2 with TRBJ1-2, with a weak D call TRBD1 (6 bases). Trimming pared 4 bases from V and 5 bases from J, leaving 17 bases between. Germline CDR1 reads SGHTA; CDR2 reads FQGNSA. This CDR3 is built from 15 residues. The chain's CDR3 is CASSSTPPGEYGYTF. CDR3 nucleotide sequence: TGTGCCAGCAGCTCAACCCCGCCAGGGGAATATGGCTACACCTTC.

The rearrangement uses TRBV19 and TRBJ1-5; a possible D gene is TRBD1 (5 bases). Germline assignment: CDR1 LNHDA and CDR2 SQIVND (reference sequence). The length of the CDR3 is 14 residues. Trimming pared 6 bases from V and 1 base from J, leaving 10 bases between. The CDR3 loop is CASSQGGSNQPQHF. The DNA for the CDR3 is TGTGCCAGTAGCCAGGGTGGAAGCAATCAGCCCCAGCATTTT.

The sample holds one count of this clone. The chain joins TRBV6-5 to TRBJ2-3; 10 bases line up with TRBD1. V gave up 6 bases and J gave up 4 bases; unmatched junction bases: 7. Per the germline V gene, CDR1 is MNHEY and CDR2 is SVGAGI. There are 15 residues in the CDR3. The CDR3 here is CASSSSGTGADTQYF. The CDR3 DNA reads as TGTGCCAGCAGCAGCTCCGGGACAGGGGCAGATACGCAGTATTTT.

A single count supports this clone. The V call is TRBV20-1, the J call TRBJ1-5, with D hard to call. The V and J ends lost 3 bases and 9 bases respectively, with 9 bases between them. This CDR3 is built from 11 residues. The V gene's germline CDR1 is DFQATT and CDR2 SNEGSKA (reference sequence). The CDR3 DNA reads TGCAGTGCTAGTGGGGTGGGGCCCCAGCATTTT. It is translated as CSASGVGPQHF.

This clone came up a few times. The genes are TRBV11-1 and TRBJ2-5, with D possibly TRBD2 on 6 matching bases. Germline loops: CDR1 SGHAT, CDR2 FQDESV (reference sequence). The V gene lost 5 bases and the J gene lost 2 bases, with 12 bases spanning the gap. The CDR3 is 14 amino acids. CDR3 amino acids: CASSPSGDQETQYF. CDR3 coding DNA: TGTGCCAGCAGCCCTTCGGGGGATCAAGAGACCCAGTACTTC.